The 27 T cell receptor beta chains listed next were all sequenced from one sample in a study of blood T cell repertoires in COVID-19 (TCRdb year 2020). The library relied on the immunoSEQ multiplex PCR assay. What TCRdb holds here is the immuneACCESS table cut down to in-frame rearrangements. Part of the clones is not present; checked against another copy, under half of the missing clones reflect an unresolved V gene, and the others are unexplained. Within this sample are about 480,000 clones, with 88% of them counted one time only. The biggest ten clones account for approximately 1.8% of the sample. The sequenced sample consisted of PBMCs or T cells enriched from blood (not recorded which). Receptors were obtained from a woman aged 40 to 50 who had recovered from COVID-19.

Notes on this clone: At one boundary the junction diverges from the germline segment, which might be a read error. The V and J genes are TRBV7-7 and TRBJ1-2; D is perhaps TRBD1 (5 bases). This CDR3 is built from 14 residues. Germline V lookup: CDR1 SSHAT, CDR2 FNYEAQ (reference sequence). The chain's CDR3 is CASSLGQGGRGYTF. In DNA, the CDR3 is TGTGCTAGCAGCTTAGGCCAGGGAGGACGCGGCTACACCTTC.

This CDR3 is CASSIWLGHPGTGELFF. DNA for the CDR3: TGTGCCAGTAGTATCTGGTTGGGGCACCCGGGCACCGGGGAGCTGTTTTTT. J is TRBJ2-2 and V is TRBV19; D perhaps matches TRBD1 (5 bases). CDR1 is LNHDA and CDR2 is SQIVND in the germline V gene (reference sequence). The CDR3 totals 17 residues. V lost 3 bases and J lost 4, with 18 bases in between.

V is TRBV7-2 and J is TRBJ2-7; TRBD2 aligns across 10 bases. Looked up from germline, CDR1 is SGHTA and CDR2 is FQGNSA. The V and J ends lost 5 bases and 6 bases, in that order; junction bases with no gene match: 4. The CDR3 has 13 residues. The DNA for the CDR3 is TGTGCCAGCAGCGCGGGACTAGCGCTCGAGCAGTACTTC. It translates to CASSAGLALEQYF.

V gene TRBV11-2 combines with J gene TRBJ2-7; D remains ambiguous. Germline lookup yields CDR1 SGHAT and CDR2 FQNNGV. The CDR3 runs to 13 residues. The V end lost 5 bases, the J end lost 0 bases, and 8 bases lay between the germline ends. The CDR3 DNA reads TGTGCCAGCAGCCTCGAGGTCTCCTACGAGCAGTACTTC. It specifies CASSLEVSYEQYF.

J is TRBJ2-5 and V is TRBV4-3; tentative D call: TRBD2 (7 bases). V was pared by 1 base and J by 4 bases, with 16 bases between. CDR1 LGHNA and CDR2 YSLEER come from the germline V gene. This CDR3 comprises 16 residues. The CDR3 DNA is TGCGCCAGCAGCCAAGGGGGGCGGGGGATCGGAGAGACCCAGTACTTC. Translating gives CASSQGGRGIGETQYF.

This clone was seen a few times. The chain combines TRBV6-6 with TRBJ2-1; 8 bases are shared with TRBD2. Germline V gene sequence: CDR1 MNHNY, CDR2 SVGAGI (reference sequence). The V segment lost 6 bases and the J segment 0 bases; nucleotides outside the gene matches: 13. The CDR3 runs to 18 residues. CDR3 sequence (DNA): TGTGCCAGCAGCCGAGTCGGGAGCGGGGGACGCTCCTACAATGAGCAGTTCTTC. Its protein is CASSRVGSGGRSYNEQFF.

This chain links TRBV27 with TRBJ2-4, with D perhaps matching TRBD2 (6 bases). The CDR3 has 17 amino acids. The germline V gene has CDR1 MNHEY and CDR2 SMNVEV (reference sequence). With 5 bases removed from V and 4 bases from J, the gap between germline ends came to 21 bases. The CDR3 nucleotides read TGTGCCAGCAGTCCCCTAGGTGGCGGGACCCCGAAAAACATTCAGTACTTC. Its translation: CASSPLGGGTPKNIQYF.

The V call is TRBV24-1, the J call TRBJ2-2, with D hard to call. The CDR3 runs 13 residues. CDR1 and CDR2 from the germline V gene are KGHDR and SFDVKD. V was shortened by 4 bases and J by 7 bases, with 9 bases between the two germline ends. The CDR3 sequence is CATSEAARGELFF. CDR3 nucleotide sequence: TGTGCCACCAGTGAAGCTGCCCGCGGGGAGCTGTTTTTT.

The rearrangement links TRBV29-1 to TRBJ2-7, with 8 bases matching TRBD1. Germline CDR1 and CDR2: SQVTM and ANQGSEA. The CDR3 consists of 13 residues. Trimming cost V 4 bases and J 1 base; bases outside gene matches: 3. Written as DNA, the CDR3 is TGCAGCGTTGTGGGACAGGTATCCTACGAGCAGTACTTC. Translated, it gives CSVVGQVSYEQYF.

The chain is built from TRBV10-1 and TRBJ2-1; D remains ambiguous. V was clipped by 2 bases and J by 4 bases, with 6 bases between them. CDR1 and CDR2 from the germline V gene are WNHNN and SYGVQD (reference sequence). The CDR3 is made up of 13 amino acids. CDR3: CASSEELYNEQFF. CDR3 DNA: TGCGCCAGCAGTGAGGAGCTGTACAATGAGCAGTTCTTC.

The chain uses TRBV5-5 and TRBJ2-7, with D uncertain. The V and J ends lost 0 bases and 1 base respectively, with 8 bases between them. Germline CDR1 is SGHKS and CDR2 is YYEKEE (reference sequence). The CDR3 sequence is 14 residues long. CDR3 amino acids: CASSLVAGSYEQYF. DNA of the CDR3: TGTGCCAGCAGCTTGGTGGCAGGTTCCTACGAGCAGTACTTC.

The chain uses TRBV28 and TRBJ1-2; no definite D call. Trimming removed 5 bases from V and 4 bases from J, with 5 bases in between. Germline V lookup: CDR1 MDHEN, CDR2 SYDVKM. This CDR3 region has 11 residues. CDR3 sequence reads: CASSPRYGYTF. The CDR3 DNA follows: TGTGCCAGCAGTCCTCGCTATGGCTACACCTTC.

This chain links TRBV28 with TRBJ2-1, with 7 bases identical to TRBD2. This CDR3 is built from 15 residues. Trimming took 10 bases from V and 6 from J; bases not matched to a gene: 15. Germline lookup yields CDR1 MDHEN and CDR2 SYDVKM. The CDR3 loop is CATHKSGMPPNEQFF. CDR3 sequence (DNA): TGTGCCACCCACAAAAGCGGGATGCCCCCCAATGAGCAGTTCTTC.

V is TRBV29-1 and J is TRBJ1-1; D ambiguous. There are 13 residues in the CDR3. Germline CDR1 reads SQVTM; CDR2 reads ANQGSEA. The V and J ends lost 7 bases and 4 bases respectively, with 16 bases between them. CDR3 amino acids: CSAQPRLFTEAFF. The DNA of the CDR3 is TGCAGCGCCCAACCCCGACTCTTCACTGAAGCTTTCTTT. Together with reference TRBV29-1 and TRBJ1-1, the CDR3 gives the full variable domain: SAVISQKPSRDICQRGTSLTIQCQVDSQVTMMFWYRQQPGQSLTLIATANQGSEATYESGFVIDKFPISRPNLTFSTLTVSNMSPEDSSIYLCSAQPRLFTEAFFGQGTRLTVV.

This chain joins TRBV19 and TRBJ2-1, with D perhaps matching TRBD1 (6 bases). Deletions cut 7 bases from V and 0 bases from J, with 10 bases between. Germline-derived CDR1 and CDR2 are LNHDA and SQIVND (reference sequence). CDR3 length: 14 amino acids. The CDR3 protein is CASNQGISYNEQFF. The CDR3 nucleotides are TGTGCCAGTAACCAGGGGATCTCCTACAATGAGCAGTTCTTC.

The chain couples TRBV19 to TRBJ1-2, with TRBD1 as a possible D gene (6 bases). The germline V gene has CDR1 LNHDA and CDR2 SQIVND (reference sequence). The CDR3 runs 13 residues. Trimming took 6 bases from V and 3 from J, leaving 11 bases between them. The CDR3 loop reads CASRPGQHYGYTF. The CDR3, as DNA: TGTGCCAGTAGACCCGGACAGCACTATGGCTACACCTTC. Full variable domain (remainder filled in from reference TRBV19 and TRBJ1-2): DGGITQSPKYLFRKEGQNVTLSCEQNLNHDAMYWYRQDPGQGLRLIYYSQIVNDFQKGDIAEGYSVSREKKESFPLTVTSAQKNPTAFYLCASRPGQHYGYTFGSGTRLTVV.

The chain is built from TRBV10-3 and TRBJ2-2; 9 bases match TRBD1. V lost 5 bases and J lost 7; bases outside the gene matches: 5. The germline CDR1 and CDR2 sequences are ENHRY and SYGVKD. There are 14 residues in the CDR3. The CDR3 nucleotides are TGTGCCATCAGTAGGACAGGGGACGACGGGGAGCTGTTTTTT. It yields the protein CAISRTGDDGELFF.

The rearrangement uses TRBV18 and TRBJ1-2, with 8 nucleotides matching TRBD1. Germline V CDR1 and CDR2: KGHSH, LQKENI. V shed 2 bases, J shed 0 bases, and the junction held 11 bases outside the gene matches. The CDR3 length is 18 residues. The CDR3 DNA sequence: TGTGCCAGCTCACCAATACCCCGACAGGGGAGGACTAACTATGGCTACACCTTC. The encoded protein is CASSPIPRQGRTNYGYTF.

The genes are TRBV7-9 and TRBJ1-4; D remains unclear. The germline V and J ends were trimmed by 2 bases and 5 bases, with 12 bases remaining between them. The CDR3 covers 15 residues. The germline V gene has CDR1 SEHNR and CDR2 FQNEAQ (reference sequence). The CDR3 DNA sequence: TGTGCCAGCAGCTTATCGGAGACCGCAAATGAAAAACTGTTTTTT. It is translated as CASSLSETANEKLFF.

J is TRBJ2-7 and V is TRBV7-2, with D possibly TRBD2 on 5 matching bases. The CDR3 is made up of 14 amino acids. Germline V CDR1 and CDR2: SGHTA, FQGNSA. Trimming cost V 6 bases and J 4 bases, with 16 bases left between them. The CDR3: CASSSGLRRYEQYF. The DNA of the CDR3 is TGTGCCAGCAGTTCAGGACTCCGGAGGTACGAGCAGTACTTC.

This clone was picked up a small number of times. This chain links TRBV9 with TRBJ1-3; weak D call: TRBD1 (5 bases). V shed 0 bases and J shed 2 bases, with 6 bases lying between them. CDR1 SGDLS and CDR2 YYNGEE come from the germline V gene. This CDR3 is built from 14 residues. The CDR3: CASSVGTPGNTIYF. The CDR3 DNA reads TGTGCCAGCAGCGTAGGGACACCTGGAAACACCATATATTTT.

This clone came up once. The chain couples TRBV6-2 or TRBV6-3 to TRBJ1-5; D is undetermined. CDR1 is MNHEY and CDR2 is SVGEGT in the germline V gene. The V and J ends lost 1 base and 4 bases respectively, with 17 bases between them. The CDR3 has 17 amino acids. CDR3 protein: CASSYFAGLGRNQPQHF. For the CDR3, the DNA is TGTGCCAGCAGTTACTTCGCGGGCTTAGGAAGGAATCAGCCCCAGCATTTT.

The chain recombines TRBV4-3 with TRBJ2-7; 7 nucleotides match TRBD2. V dropped 0 bases and J dropped 9; count of bases not matched to a gene: 14. This CDR3 comprises 16 residues. CDR1 is LGHNA and CDR2 is YSLEER in the germline V gene. The CDR3 DNA reads TGCGCCAGCAGCCAAGATGCCCACCGGGGGAGGGCCATGCAGTACTTC. Amino acid sequence: CASSQDAHRGRAMQYF.

The CDR3 here is CASMERNNQPQHF. The CDR3 DNA sequence: TGTGCCAGTATGGAGCGGAACAATCAGCCCCAGCATTTT. The J gene is TRBJ1-5, the V gene TRBV19; D is undetermined. Trimming removed 7 bases from V and 3 bases from J, with 10 bases in between. The CDR3 contains 13 residues. Looked up from germline, CDR1 is LNHDA and CDR2 is SQIVND (reference sequence). Combining the CDR3 with reference TRBV19 and TRBJ1-5 gives the whole variable domain DGGITQSPKYLFRKEGQNVTLSCEQNLNHDAMYWYRQDPGQGLRLIYYSQIVNDFQKGDIAEGYSVSREKKESFPLTVTSAQKNPTAFYLCASMERNNQPQHFGDGTRLSIL.

This rearrangement joins TRBV30 to TRBJ2-7; tentative D call: TRBD2 (5 bases). The CDR3 consists of 13 residues. Trimming pared 3 bases from V and 7 bases from J, leaving 16 bases between. CDR1 is GTSNPN, CDR2 SVGIG, per germline (reference sequence). CDR3 loop: CAWRMASRGEQYF. DNA of the CDR3: TGTGCCTGGAGGATGGCTAGCCGAGGGGAGCAGTACTTC.

The chain carries TRBV24-1 and TRBJ2-1; 14 nucleotides agree with TRBD2. V lost 7 bases to trimming and J lost 10 bases; unmatched junction nucleotides: 11. Germline loops: CDR1 KGHDR, CDR2 SFDVKD. The CDR3 extends over 16 amino acids. CDR3 sequence (DNA): TGTGCCACCAGCCCAAAACCGGGACTAGCGGGAGACGAGCAGTTCTTC. Its protein product is CATSPKPGLAGDEQFF.

The J gene is TRBJ1-2, the V gene TRBV15; D remains ambiguous. The CDR3 totals 15 residues. Germline-derived CDR1 and CDR2 are LNHNV and YYDKDF (reference sequence). Trimming removed 3 bases from V and 0 bases from J, with 11 bases in between. CDR3 in amino acids: CATSRARLANYGYTF. Here the CDR3 DNA reads TGTGCCACCAGCAGGGCAAGATTGGCTAACTATGGCTACACCTTC.